This T cell receptor (beta chain) was obtained from a study of CD8 T cells in ankylosing spondylitis (dated by TCRdb to 2016 to 2017). About the full investigation: The study profiled T cell receptor beta repertoires in healthy donors and ankylosing spondylitis patients to find disease-linked TCR variants. Peripheral blood was sampled, and synovial fluid was also collected from ankylosing spondylitis patients. The full study cohort was made up of 25 ankylosing spondylitis patients and 95 to 130 healthy donors. What the work shows at the level of the full study, not this receptor alone: Blood from ankylosing spondylitis patients appeared to be characterized by a TCR beta motif composed of roughly eight highly homologous amino acid variants. The disease-linked clones were reported to be significantly enriched in matched synovial fluid samples from ankylosing spondylitis patients. The disease-linked clones showed a CD8+ phenotype and occurred at relatively low frequencies in peripheral blood. Some motif variants were previously reported in synovial fluid and blood of reactive arthritis patients, suggesting common disease-initiation mechanisms.

For sequencing, an Illumina HiSeq 2500 was employed. Quantitative 5'-RACE with molecular barcodes was the method used to prepare the TCR beta libraries. From the authors' description of their analysis: To identify disease-linked TCR variants, a new computational method was used, one built on a probabilistic model of VDJ rearrangement. Clones were called with MiXCR by TCRdb after fastp trimmed the public reads at Q25, and only in-frame beta chains were retained. Every entry covers one CDR3 protein and lists the most common genes and DNA from its rows. None of the V and J calls come from the authors' own analysis; TCRdb made them. Across this sample there are roughly 370,000 distinct CDR3 sequences, with 20% to 25% seen only once. The top ten hold about 16% of the sample. This clonotype was counted only a few times. There is no known antigen for this receptor. Nothing much larger sits one base from this clone, and base qualities are not available.

Per the germline V gene, SGHRS is the CDR1 and YFSETQ is the CDR2. Cut back by 0 bases and 0 bases, the V and J ends lie 10 bases apart. The CDR3 measures 15 amino acids from cysteine to phenylalanine. Only CDR3 DNA remains: 45 bases, in frame from the first base. What was sequenced was blood, either unsorted or a sorted T cell fraction (not recorded which). The rearrangement joined TRBV5-1 to TRBJ2-7; the best D guess is TRBD1, with 5 bases matching. This sequence originates from a male donor with ankylosing spondylitis. The base sequence is TGCGCCAGCAGCTTGGGGGGCCCGCCCTCCTACGAGCAGTACTTC. Its translation is CASSLGGPPSYEQYF.